This TCR beta chain originates from a study of T-cell memory formation after mild COVID-19. Overall study: Across donors, TCR clusters were largely donor specific.

Study-level findings and limits: Shrinking CD4+ clones were chiefly CM and EM; CD8+ ones were chiefly EMRA.

A note on this clonotype: Its antigen is not identified.

Germline lookup yields CDR1 LNHNV and CDR2 YYDKDF (reference sequence). After removal of 1 base from V and 5 bases from J, the junction contained 7 bases not matched to a gene. The CDR3 has 16 amino acids. 5'RACE with constant-segment primers built TCRalpha and TCRbeta cDNA libraries with UMIs. Each CDR3 protein gets one entry after TCRdb re-called the 5' RACE reads with MiXCR. The table has about 560,000 distinct CDR3 sequences, roughly 17% seen once. The rearrangement joins TRBV15 to TRBJ2-5, with 10 positions matching TRBD1. Source material: PBMCs or a T cell subset sorted from them (not recorded which). The clonotype originates from an adult woman who had mild COVID-19 (a few samples of this study predate the infection). Cell type and time point are not known. CDR3 coding DNA: TGTGCCACCAGCAGAGCCCGGGACAGGGGATGGGAGACCCAGTACTTC. Its protein is CATSRARDRGWETQYF.